This T cell receptor beta chain is from a study of blood T cell repertoires in COVID-19 (TCRdb year 2020). For the wider study: Collaborator samples came from the United States, Italy and Spain and covered acute and convalescent phases of COVID-19. Sample metadata almost always included a de-identified subject ID, COVID-19 status, age in years and sex. The repertoires were released in a freely available public database intended as a resource for research on the immune response to SARS-CoV-2. Subjects who had been exposed to COVID-19, were actively infected with it, or had recovered from it provided the deeply sampled blood TCRbeta repertoires that made up the dataset. Samples were obtained from the ongoing ImmuneRACE study (first 160 participants) and from about 1,300 subjects provided by 6 global collaborators. Where HLA class I and class II types were available, the types were taken from metadata supplied by the sample provider, not from assay-based typing. The material from the prospective study consisted of cDNA or gDNA derived from T cells, B-cell-depleted T cells, or PBMCs.

Each collaborating institution followed its own protocols to collect whole blood in K2EDTA tubes. For TCRbeta analysis, collaborators shipped samples in one of three forms: frozen whole blood, isolated PBMCs, or DNA extracted from either of those sample types. Looking up the germline V gene yields CDR1 KGHSH and CDR2 LQKENI. The CDR3 runs 16 amino acids, cysteine and phenylalanine included. The entry retains the CDR3 DNA only, 48 bases that are in frame from base 1. Compared with germline, V lacks 3 bases and J lacks 8 bases; bases without a gene match: 10. TCRbeta CDR3 regions were amplified from genomic DNA using the immunoSEQ Assay, a bias-controlled multiplex PCR. Turning to the authors' computational methods: The number of nucleated cells in each sample was estimated from the amplification of reference gene primers within the assay. To quantify the absolute abundance of each unique TCRbeta CDR3 rearrangement, sequence reads were collapsed and filtered. For each sample, productive Simpson clonality was calculated as the square root of Simpson's diversity index across productive rearrangements. What TCRdb holds here is the immuneACCESS table cut down to in-frame rearrangements. Part of the clones is not present; checked against another copy, under half of the missing clones reflect an unresolved V gene, and the others are unexplained. V, J and clone size are taken as reported in that table, and D and trimming were inferred from the DNA itself. Present in this sample are 200,000 to 300,000 clones, around nine tenths of which were seen just once. Approximately 7.2% of the sample lies in the top ten.

As regards this clone: This receptor's antigen is unknown. Base quality data are lacking; no much larger clone is found one base away.

Summary of the overall study and its limitations: The amount of clinical and demographic metadata varied by source and participant and was provided uncurated.

What was sequenced was peripheral blood. The receptor chain draws on TRBV18 and TRBJ1-4; 9 of the junction bases match TRBD1. The source is a woman in her 70s with active or convalescent COVID-19. The CDR3 protein is CASSPQVGTGNEKLFF. The DNA is TGTGCCAGCTCACCCCAAGTCGGGACAGGGAACGAAAAACTGTTTTTT.